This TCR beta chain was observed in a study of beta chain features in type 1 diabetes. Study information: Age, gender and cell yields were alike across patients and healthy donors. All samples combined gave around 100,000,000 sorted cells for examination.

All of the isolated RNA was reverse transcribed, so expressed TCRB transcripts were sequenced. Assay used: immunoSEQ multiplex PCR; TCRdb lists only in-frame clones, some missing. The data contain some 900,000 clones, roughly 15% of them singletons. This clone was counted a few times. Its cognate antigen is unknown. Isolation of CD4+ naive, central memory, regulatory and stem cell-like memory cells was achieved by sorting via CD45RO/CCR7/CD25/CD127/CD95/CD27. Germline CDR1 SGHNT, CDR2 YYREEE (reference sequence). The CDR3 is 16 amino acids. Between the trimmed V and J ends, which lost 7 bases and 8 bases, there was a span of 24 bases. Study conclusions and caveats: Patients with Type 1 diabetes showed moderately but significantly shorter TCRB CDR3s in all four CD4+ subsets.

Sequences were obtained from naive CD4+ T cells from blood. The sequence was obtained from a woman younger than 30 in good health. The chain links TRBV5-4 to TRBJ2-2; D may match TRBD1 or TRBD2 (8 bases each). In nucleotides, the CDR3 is TGTGCCAGCTCCATTCCAGGGGGCTTAGCGGGAGGGGAGCTGTTTTTT. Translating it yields CASSIPGGLAGGELFF.